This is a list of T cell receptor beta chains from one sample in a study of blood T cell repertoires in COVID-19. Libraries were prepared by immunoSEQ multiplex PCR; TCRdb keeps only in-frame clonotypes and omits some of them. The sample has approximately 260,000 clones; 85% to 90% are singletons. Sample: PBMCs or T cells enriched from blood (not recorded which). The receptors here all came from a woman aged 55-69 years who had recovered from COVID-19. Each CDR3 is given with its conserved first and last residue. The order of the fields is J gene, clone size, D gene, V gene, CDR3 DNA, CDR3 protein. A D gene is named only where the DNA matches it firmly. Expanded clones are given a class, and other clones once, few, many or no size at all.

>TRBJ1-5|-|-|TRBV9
TGTGCCAGCAGCGTAGGGGCAGCTAATCAGCCCCAGCATTTT
CASSVGAANQPQHF
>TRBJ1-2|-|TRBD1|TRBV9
TGTGCCAGCAGCGTCGGACAGGGAGGCTATGGCTACACCTTC
CASSVGQGGYGYTF
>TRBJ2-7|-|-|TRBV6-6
TGTGCCAGCAGTTACTATCAGGGGATAGGCGAGCAGTACTTC
CASSYYQGIGEQYF
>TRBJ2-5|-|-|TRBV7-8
TGTGCCAGCAGTACGGGAGCCGGGTGGACCCAGTACTTC
CASSTGAGWTQYF
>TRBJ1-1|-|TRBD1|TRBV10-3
TGTGCCATCAGTGTGGGAGGACAGGGGGCCGCTGAAGCTTTCTTT
CAISVGGQGAAEAFF
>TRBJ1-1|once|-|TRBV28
TGTGCCAGCCTTACAGGGATGGGCACTGAAGCTTTCTTT
CASLTGMGTEAFF
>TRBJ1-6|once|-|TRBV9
TGTGCCAGCAGCGTAGATACGGGACTTGGTTCACCCCTCCACTTT
CASSVDTGLGSPLHF
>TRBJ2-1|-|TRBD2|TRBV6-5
TGTGCCAGCAGCCAGAGCGGGAGTAAAAATGAGCAGTTCTTC
CASSQSGSKNEQFF
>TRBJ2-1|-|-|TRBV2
TGTGCCAGCAGTCCTTACAATGAGCAGTTCTTC
CASSPYNEQFF
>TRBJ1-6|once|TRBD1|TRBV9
TGTGCCAGCAGCGTAGGTGGGACAGGGAGTTGGTCACCCCTCCACTTT
CASSVGGTGSWSPLHF
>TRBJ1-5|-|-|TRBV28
TGTGCCAGCAGTTTACGGTTGGTGGGCCCCCAGCATTTT
CASSLRLVGPQHF
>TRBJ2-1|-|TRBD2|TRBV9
TGTGCCAGCAGCCCCCTCCCCAGCGGGAGGCGCCGTAACAATGAGCAGTTCTTC
CASSPLPSGRRRNNEQFF
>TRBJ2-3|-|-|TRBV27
TGTGCCAGCAGTTGGTTAATGAGGACAGATACGCAGTATTTT
CASSWLMRTDTQYF
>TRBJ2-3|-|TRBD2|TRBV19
TGTGCCAGTAGTGCACTCCCCCCGGGACTAGCGGGGAGTTGGGGCACAGATACGCAGTATTTT
CASSALPPGLAGSWGTDTQYF
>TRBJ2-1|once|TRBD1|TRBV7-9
TGTGCCAGCAGCTCCCAAACAGGGGGCTGGAGGGAGCAGTTCTTC
CASSSQTGGWREQFF
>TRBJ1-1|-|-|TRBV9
TGTGCCAGCACCCGTACAGGATCTAACACTGAAGCTTTCTTT
CASTRTGSNTEAFF
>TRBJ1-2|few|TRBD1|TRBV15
TGTGCCACCAGCAGAGGAGGGACAGAGAGGAACTATGGCTACACCTTC
CATSRGGTERNYGYTF
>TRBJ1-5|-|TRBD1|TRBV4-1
TGCGCCAGCAGCCAATCAACTGGGGACAGGGGCCTATTCAATCAGCCCCAGCATTTT
CASSQSTGDRGLFNQPQHF
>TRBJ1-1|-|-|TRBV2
TGTGCCAGCAGTAAGACAGGCGACGAAGCTTTCTTT
CASSKTGDEAFF
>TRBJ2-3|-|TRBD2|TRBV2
TGTGCCAGCCTACTAGCGGGGGACACAGATACGCAGTATTTT
CASLLAGDTDTQYF
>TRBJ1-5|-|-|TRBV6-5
TGTGCCAGCACCTACTCGGAGGGACAGCCCCAGCATTTT
CASTYSEGQPQHF
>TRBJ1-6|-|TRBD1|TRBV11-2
TGTGCCAGCAGCTTGACAGGGGGCTCACCCCTCCACTTT
CASSLTGGSPLHF
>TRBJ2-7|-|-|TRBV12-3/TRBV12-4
TGTGCCAGCAGTTACAGGCCTTACGAGCAGTACTTC
CASSYRPYEQYF
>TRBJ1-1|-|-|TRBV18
TGTGCCAGCTCACCTACAGGGAACGCGAACACTGAAGCTTTCTTT
CASSPTGNANTEAFF
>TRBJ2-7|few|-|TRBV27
TGTGCCAGCAGTCAGGTGGGGGGCTACGAGCAGTACTTC
CASSQVGGYEQYF
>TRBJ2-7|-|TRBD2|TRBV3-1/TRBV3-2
TGTGCCAGCAGTCAAGCGGGAGGGCCGTCCTACGAGCAGTACTTC
CASSQAGGPSYEQYF
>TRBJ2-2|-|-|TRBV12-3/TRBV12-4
TGTGCCAGCAGTCGTACCGGGGAGCTGTTTTTT
CASSRTGELFF
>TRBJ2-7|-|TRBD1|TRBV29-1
TGCAGCGTTATATCACACAGGGGGCAGGAGTACTTC
CSVISHRGQEYF
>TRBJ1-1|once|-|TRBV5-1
TGCGCCAGCAGCGCCTTAGGACAGAAGAACACTGAAGCTTTCTTT
CASSALGQKNTEAFF
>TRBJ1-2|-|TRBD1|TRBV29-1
TGCAGCGTGCAAGGACAGGGCAACTATGGCTACACCTTC
CSVQGQGNYGYTF
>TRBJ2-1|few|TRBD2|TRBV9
TGTGCCAGCAGCGTAGACGATGGGAGGGCCTACAATGAGCAGTTCTTC
CASSVDDGRAYNEQFF
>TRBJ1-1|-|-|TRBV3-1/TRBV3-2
TGTGCCAGCAGCCTTAAGAACACTGAAGCTTTCTTT
CASSLKNTEAFF
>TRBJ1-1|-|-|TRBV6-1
TGTGCCAGCAGTGATCTCCCGAACACTGAAGCTTTCTTT
CASSDLPNTEAFF
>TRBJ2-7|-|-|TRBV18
TGTGCCAGCTCCCCTGCACAGGGTTCTCCCTACGAGCAGTACTTC
CASSPAQGSPYEQYF
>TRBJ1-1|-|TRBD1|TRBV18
TGTGCCAGCTCACGACAGGGAGGGAACACTGAAGCTTTCTTT
CASSRQGGNTEAFF
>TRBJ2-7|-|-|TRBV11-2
TGTGCCAGCAGCTTAGTTTGGCCAGACAACACCCAGAACGAGCAGTACTTC
CASSLVWPDNTQNEQYF
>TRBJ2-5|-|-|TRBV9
TGTGCCAGCAGCGTAGCGGCAGGCCGACAAGAGACCCAGTACTTC
CASSVAAGRQETQYF
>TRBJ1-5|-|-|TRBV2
TGTGCCAGCAGCGGCCAGGGTAGAGGACAGCCCCAGCATTTT
CASSGQGRGQPQHF
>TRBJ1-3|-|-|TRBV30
TGTGCCTGTCCCTCTGGAGTTCCTGGAAACACCATATATTTT
CACPSGVPGNTIYF
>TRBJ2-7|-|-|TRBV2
TGTGCCAGCAATCCCGGGATTCTGGCCTACGAGCAGTACTTC
CASNPGILAYEQYF
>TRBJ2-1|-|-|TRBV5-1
TGCGCCAGCAGCGGCGGGATACTAAGAAGATCTTACAATGAGCAGTTCTTC
CASSGGILRRSYNEQFF
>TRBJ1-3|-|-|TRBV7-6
TGTGCCAGCAGCCCCGGAGGAGGTGGAAACACCATATATTTT
CASSPGGGGNTIYF
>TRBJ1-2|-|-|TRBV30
TGTGCCTACTCCCCGCCGGGCGGGGGGTATGGCTACACCTTC
CAYSPPGGGYGYTF
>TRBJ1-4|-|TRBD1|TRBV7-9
TGTGCCAGCAGTTCGGACAGGGGAGAAAAACTGTTTTTT
CASSSDRGEKLFF